This is a list of T cell receptor beta chains from one sample in a study of cytomegalovirus exposure and HLA in healthy donors. TCRdb's copy holds only in-frame clones and misses some; the assay was immunoSEQ multiplex PCR. The table lists some 120,000 clones, more than 75% of them singletons, with about 1.7% in the top ten. Sequencing was done on a sample of PBMCs. These receptors were obtained from a man aged 18 to 29 in good health and CMV-seronegative. CDR3s include the opening cysteine and the closing phenylalanine or tryptophan. Each record gives: V gene, D gene, J gene, clone size, CDR3 DNA, CDR3 protein. A D gene is named only where the DNA matches it firmly. Not every row has a clone size; where given, it reads once, few, many or a size class.

>TRBV19|TRBD1|TRBJ1-1|-
TGTGCCAGTAGGTCGGGACAGAAAGCTTTCTTT
CASRSGQKAFF
>TRBV6-5|TRBD1|TRBJ2-1|-
TGTGCCAGCAGGCCCGTCGGGACAGGGTCTGATGAGCAGTTCTTC
CASRPVGTGSDEQFF
>TRBV6-6|-|TRBJ1-1|-
TGTGCCAGCAGTAAGATCGGGGGAAACACTGAAGCTTTCTTT
CASSKIGGNTEAFF
>TRBV10-1|-|TRBJ2-3|few
TGCGCCAGCAGTGAGTTGAGGGGAGGTACGCAGTATTTT
CASSELRGGTQYF
>TRBV5-6|-|TRBJ2-5|-
TGTGCCAGCAGCTTGCGCAGGGTAGGGAAAGAGACCCAGTACTTC
CASSLRRVGKETQYF
>TRBV5-4|TRBD2|TRBJ2-3|-
TGTGCCAGCAGCCCGGGGGGGCCTGGCACAGATACGCAGTATTTT
CASSPGGPGTDTQYF
>TRBV6-5|-|TRBJ1-4|-
TGTGCCAGCAGTTATTCGCCCGGCGGGGGCGGCGAAAAACTGTTTTTT
CASSYSPGGGGEKLFF
>TRBV6-5|-|TRBJ1-2|-
TGTGCCAGCAGCGGGGTCTATGGCTACACCTTC
CASSGVYGYTF
>TRBV29-1|TRBD1|TRBJ1-4|-
TGCAGCGTTTCAGGGGGCTACAATGAAAAACTGTTTTTT
CSVSGGYNEKLFF
>TRBV11-1|TRBD2|TRBJ2-5|-
TGTGCCAGCAGCACAGCGGGGTACCAAGAGACCCAGTACTTC
CASSTAGYQETQYF
>TRBV7-9|-|TRBJ2-3|-
TGTGCCAGCAGCTCCCCGGGGGATGGAACGCAGTATTTT
CASSSPGDGTQYF
>TRBV5-8|TRBD2|TRBJ2-1|-
TGTGCCAGCAGCTTTGGGGGACTAGCGGGGGGAAACAATGAGCAGTTCTTC
CASSFGGLAGGNNEQFF
>TRBV5-5|TRBD1|TRBJ1-1|once
TGTGCCAGCAGCTTCCGACAGGGAGGTATGAACACTGAAGCTTTCTTT
CASSFRQGGMNTEAFF
>TRBV19|TRBD2|TRBJ2-3|-
TGTGCCAGTACCCCCCTCCTGGGACTAGCGGGGGGTGAGTATTTT
CASTPLLGLAGGEYF
>TRBV5-6|-|TRBJ1-6|-
TGTGCCAGCAGCTTGGGACAGATTTATAATTCACCCCTCCACTTT
CASSLGQIYNSPLHF
>TRBV7-2|TRBD2|TRBJ2-7|-
TGTGCCAGCAGCTTAGTGGGGACTAGCGTCAACGAGCAGTACTTC
CASSLVGTSVNEQYF
>TRBV9|TRBD2|TRBJ2-3|-
TGTGCCAGCAGCTCAACGACTAGCGGGGGCCCCTTAATCACAGATACGCAGTATTTT
CASSSTTSGGPLITDTQYF
>TRBV15|TRBD2|TRBJ2-3|-
TGTGCCACCAGCAGAGACAGAAGCGGGGGGAGCACAGATACGCAGTATTTT
CATSRDRSGGSTDTQYF
>TRBV7-3|TRBD2|TRBJ2-5|few
TGTGCCAGCAGCCCATTAGGACTAGACCGGGAGACCCAGTACTTC
CASSPLGLDRETQYF
>TRBV5-1|-|TRBJ2-7|-
TGCGCCAGCAGCTTGTACCCGACTCCTTCTAGCTCCTACGAGCAGTACTTC
CASSLYPTPSSSYEQYF
>TRBV14|-|TRBJ2-3|-
TGTGCCAGCAGCCAAGATGACGAGGAACGCACAGATACGCAGTATTTT
CASSQDDEERTDTQYF
>TRBV29-1|-|TRBJ2-1|-
TGCAGCGTTGAAGGAGGTTCCGAGACAGTCGGCGATGAGCAGTTCTTC
CSVEGGSETVGDEQFF
>TRBV19|TRBD1|TRBJ2-1|once
TGTGCCAGTAGTCAGGACAGGAGTTCCTACAATGAGCAGTTCTTC
CASSQDRSSYNEQFF
>TRBV15|-|TRBJ1-1|-
TGTGCCACCAGCAGAGAGGAGGCAGGCAAGAACACTGAAGCTTTCTTT
CATSREEAGKNTEAFF
>TRBV10-3|TRBD1|TRBJ2-2|-
TGTGCCATCAGCTCAGGGGGGAACACCGGGGAGCTGTTTTTT
CAISSGGNTGELFF
>TRBV27|TRBD2|TRBJ2-3|-
TGTGCCAGCAGGGGTAGCGGGGCGATCACAGATACGCAGTATTTT
CASRGSGAITDTQYF
>TRBV5-1|-|TRBJ2-7|-
TGCGCCAGCAGCTTAAACGGGGGACCAATCTACGAGCAGTACTTC
CASSLNGGPIYEQYF
>TRBV19|TRBD2|TRBJ2-7|-
TGTGCCAGTAGTTATGGACTAGCGGGGGGAGACGAGCAGTACTTC
CASSYGLAGGDEQYF
>TRBV9|-|TRBJ1-6|-
TGTGCCAGCAGCGATGGGTCAGGGTCGTACGATTCACCCCTCCACTTT
CASSDGSGSYDSPLHF
>TRBV6-1|TRBD1|TRBJ2-7|-
TGTGCCAGCAGTGAACAGGTTGGGGACAGCTACGAGCAGTACTTC
CASSEQVGDSYEQYF
>TRBV2|TRBD2|TRBJ2-5|-
TGTGCCAGCACCAAGGCGGGACTAGCGGGGCCCCGGAGGGAGCAGTACTTC
CASTKAGLAGPRREQYF
>TRBV5-8|-|TRBJ2-7|once
TGTGCCATCACCGACGAGGTTCCCTTAGAGCAGTACTTC
CAITDEVPLEQYF
>TRBV6-6|-|TRBJ2-7|-
TGTGCCAGCAGTCTCGGGGGCGAGCAGTACTTC
CASSLGGEQYF
>TRBV9|-|TRBJ2-7|once
TGTGCCAGCAGCGTCGGGCTCAGGGATACAACCCTCTACGAGCAGTACTTC
CASSVGLRDTTLYEQYF
>TRBV18|-|TRBJ2-1|-
TGTGCCAGCTCACGAGACAGGACGAATGAGCAGTTCTTC
CASSRDRTNEQFF
>TRBV7-8|-|TRBJ1-5|-
TGTGCCAGCAGCTGGGGAGGTGCTCAGCCCCAGCATTTT
CASSWGGAQPQHF
>TRBV27|-|TRBJ2-5|-
TGTGCCAGCAAAGAAACGAGCCCCAAAGAGACCCAGTACTTC
CASKETSPKETQYF
>TRBV9|TRBD1|TRBJ1-2|once
TGTGCCAGCAGCGTAGCATCGTCCGGAGGGGGCAGAACTAACTATGGCTACACCTTC
CASSVASSGGGRTNYGYTF
>TRBV7-6|TRBD2|TRBJ2-3|-
TGTGCCAGCAGCTGGACTAGCGGGGCAGATACGCAGTATTTT
CASSWTSGADTQYF
>TRBV10-1|TRBD1|TRBJ1-1|-
TGCGCCAGCAGTGAAGGGACAGACTACTCCGAAGCTTTCTTT
CASSEGTDYSEAFF
>TRBV6-4|TRBD1|TRBJ1-2|-
TGTGCCAGCAGTTCCGGGACAGGGAATGGCTACACCTTC
CASSSGTGNGYTF
>TRBV12-5|-|TRBJ1-4|few
TGTGCTACCCGGGCAGGGAAGCTCACTAATGAAAAACTGTTTTTT
CATRAGKLTNEKLFF
>TRBV27|TRBD2|TRBJ2-7|-
TGTGCCAGCAGTAGCCCGGGGGGCTCCTACGAGCAGTACTTC
CASSSPGGSYEQYF